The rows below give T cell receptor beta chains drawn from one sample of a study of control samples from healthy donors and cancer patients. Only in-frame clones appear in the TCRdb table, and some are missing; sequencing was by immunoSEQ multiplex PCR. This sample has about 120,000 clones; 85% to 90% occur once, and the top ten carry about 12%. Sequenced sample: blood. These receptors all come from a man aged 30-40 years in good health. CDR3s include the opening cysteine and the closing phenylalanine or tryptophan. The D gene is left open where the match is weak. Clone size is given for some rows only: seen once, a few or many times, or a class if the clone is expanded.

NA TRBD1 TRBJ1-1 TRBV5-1 CASSSRTGGLNTEAFF TGCGCCAGCAGCTCCAGGACAGGGGGCCTGAACACTGAAGCTTTCTTT
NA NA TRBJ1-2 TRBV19 CASSIALTGYTF TGTGCCAGTAGTATTGCCTTGACTGGCTACACCTTC
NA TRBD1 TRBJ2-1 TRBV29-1 CSAWTGEGHNNEQFF TGCAGCGCCTGGACAGGCGAGGGGCATAACAATGAGCAGTTCTTC
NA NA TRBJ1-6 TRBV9 CASSITPSYNSPLHF TGTGCCAGCAGCATCACTCCGTCCTATAATTCACCCCTCCACTTT
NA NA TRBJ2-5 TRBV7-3 CASSSGRGEQTQYF TGTGCCAGCAGCTCGGGCAGGGGCGAACAGACCCAGTACTTC
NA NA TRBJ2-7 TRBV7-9 CASSLSRVQYF TGTGCCAGCAGCTTATCTAGAGTGCAGTACTTC
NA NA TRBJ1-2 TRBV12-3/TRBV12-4 CASTRLSGNGYTF TGTGCCAGCACCAGACTATCGGGGAATGGCTACACCTTC
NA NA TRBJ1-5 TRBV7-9 CASSLGGAGQPQHF TGTGCCAGCAGCTTAGGGGGCGCCGGACAGCCCCAGCATTTT
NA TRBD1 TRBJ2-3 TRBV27 CASTSGQGRDTQYF TGTGCCAGCACGTCTGGACAGGGGAGGGATACGCAGTATTTT
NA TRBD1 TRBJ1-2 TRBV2 CASSEQGAVYGYTF TGTGCCAGCAGTGAACAGGGGGCGGTCTATGGCTACACCTTC
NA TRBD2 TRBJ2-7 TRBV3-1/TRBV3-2 CASSPELTGTRGYEQYF TGTGCCAGCAGCCCGGAGCTTACCGGGACTAGGGGCTACGAGCAGTACTTC
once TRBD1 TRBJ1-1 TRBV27 CASSFSGTGGFTEAFF TGTGCCAGCAGTTTCTCCGGGACAGGGGGCTTCACTGAAGCTTTCTTT
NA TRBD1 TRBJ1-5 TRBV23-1 CASSSTGDASNQPQHF TGCGCCAGCAGTTCGACAGGGGACGCAAGCAATCAGCCCCAGCATTTT
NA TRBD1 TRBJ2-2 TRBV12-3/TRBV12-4 CASSQGAGELFF TGTGCCAGCAGCCAGGGGGCCGGGGAGCTGTTTTTT
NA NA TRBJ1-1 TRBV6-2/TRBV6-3 CASSRNTEAFF TGTGCCAGCAGCCGAAACACTGAAGCTTTCTTT
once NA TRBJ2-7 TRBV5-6 CASTLIDSSYEQYF TGTGCCAGCACCCTAATTGACAGCTCCTACGAGCAGTACTTC
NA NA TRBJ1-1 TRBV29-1 CSVEEVGGTGGTEAFF TGCAGCGTTGAGGAAGTCGGGGGGACGGGGGGCACTGAAGCTTTCTTT
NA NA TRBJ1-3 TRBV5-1 CASSSALKSSWSGNTIYF TGCGCCAGCAGCTCCGCGCTTAAGTCTTCATGGTCTGGAAACACCATATATTTT
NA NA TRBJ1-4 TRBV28 CASSLYQGNEKLFF TGTGCCAGCAGTTTATACCAGGGTAATGAAAAACTGTTTTTT
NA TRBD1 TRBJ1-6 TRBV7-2 CASTQSGGLGNSPLHF TGTGCCAGCACCCAATCAGGGGGATTGGGAAATTCACCCCTCCACTTT
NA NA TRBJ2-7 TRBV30 CAWCWGEGSYEQYF TGTGCCTGGTGCTGGGGAGAAGGCTCCTACGAGCAGTACTTC
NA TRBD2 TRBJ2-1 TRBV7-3 CASSLNPAGGLTGNEQFF TGTGCCAGCAGCTTAAACCCAGCGGGGGGCCTAACTGGAAATGAGCAGTTCTTC
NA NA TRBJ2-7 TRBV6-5 CASRESGLSYEQYF TGTGCCAGCAGAGAGTCCGGGCTCTCCTACGAGCAGTACTTC
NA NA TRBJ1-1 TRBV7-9 CASSRGGNTEAFF TGTGCCAGCAGCCGAGGGGGGAACACTGAAGCTTTCTTT